The 8 T cell receptor beta chains below come from one sample, sequenced in a study of T cells in Graves' hyperthyroidism and ophthalmopathy. TCR beta CDR3 region amplification was performed from RNA transcripts. First-round RT-PCR of the TCR CDR3 relied on the HTBI primer set. TCRdb re-called the multiplex PCR reads with MiXCR, one entry per CDR3 protein. The sample holds some 350,000 distinct CDR3 sequences, roughly 14% seen once. Sequencing input: blood. These receptors were obtained from a woman aged 18-29 years with Graves' hyperthyroidism that later progressed to Graves' ophthalmopathy.

About this clonotype: Since a much larger clone is just one base distant, this may be a read error. V usage is TRBV7-9 and J usage is TRBJ2-1; 10 bases match TRBD2. Trimming cost V 4 bases and J 6 bases; bases outside gene matches: 6. The CDR3 is 15 amino acids. Germline-derived CDR1 and CDR2 are SEHNR and FQNEAQ (reference sequence). The CDR3 nucleotides are TGTGCCAGCAGCTCAGAACTAGCGGGGATCAATGAGCAGTTCTTC. Protein sequence: CASSSELAGINEQFF.

At least ten counts were recorded for this clonotype. J is TRBJ2-1 and V is TRBV27; TRBD2 matches at 8 bases. The CDR3 loop spans 14 amino acids. CDR1 is MNHEY, CDR2 SMNVEV, per germline (reference sequence). The junction had 5 bases not matched to a gene; V was cut back by 10 bases and J by 0 bases. CDR3 region: CAIASGSSYNEQFF. The CDR3 DNA reads as TGTGCCATCGCGAGCGGGAGCTCCTACAATGAGCAGTTCTTC.

On this clonotype itself: At one boundary the junction diverges from the germline segment, which might be a read error. V gene TRBV7-2 combines with J gene TRBJ2-3; 7 nucleotides match TRBD2. The germline V gene encodes CDR1 SGHTA and CDR2 FQGNSA. This CDR3 spans 16 amino acids. The DNA for the CDR3 is TGTGCCAGCAGCTTAAAATCGGGCGGGAGAGGGGAATACGCAGTATTT. This sequence encodes CASSLKSGGRGEYAVF.

This clonotype showed up just a few times. This chain connects TRBV6-1 to TRBJ1-2; possible D gene TRBD1, 6 bases. V dropped 6 bases and J dropped 2 bases, with 13 bases sitting between them. The CDR3 is 14 residues long. Germline assignment: CDR1 MNHNS and CDR2 SASEGT. The CDR3 reads CASRGGGRNYGYTF. The CDR3 DNA is TGTGCCAGCAGGGGCGGGGGCAGGAACTATGGCTACACCTTC.

About this clonotype itself: Since a much larger clone is just one base distant, this may be a read error. The chain employs TRBV30 and TRBJ2-7; the match to TRBD2 covers 13 bases. Germline assignment: CDR1 GTSNPN and CDR2 SVGIG (reference sequence). Losses at the gene ends were 3 bases for V and 9 bases for J; bases not matched to a gene: 5. The CDR3 totals 13 residues. The CDR3 nucleotides read TGTGCCTGGAGCGCAGGGACTAGCGGGATGCAGTACTTC. Amino acids: CAWSAGTSGMQYF.

This clonotype came up many times. The rearrangement uses TRBV6-1 and TRBJ1-6, with 7 bases that match TRBD1. Germline V lookup: CDR1 MNHNS, CDR2 SASEGT. Germline trimming cut 5 bases from V and 7 bases from J; bases unmatched to any gene: 5. The CDR3 length is 14 residues. CDR3 in DNA: TGTGCCAGCAGTACTGGGACAGAAAATTCACCCCTCCACTTT. This encodes CASSTGTENSPLHF.

This clonotype was picked up many times. The chain recombines TRBV7-2 with TRBJ2-7, with 7 bases lining up with TRBD1. The CDR3 sequence is 15 residues long. Per the germline V gene, CDR1 is SGHTA and CDR2 is FQGNSA. V shed 1 base and J 6 bases; nucleotides not matched to a gene: 9. This CDR3 is CASSLDAAGGREQYF. The DNA of the CDR3 is TGTGCCAGCAGCTTAGACGCGGCAGGGGGACGCGAGCAGTACTTC. Complete variable domain (other parts from reference TRBV7-2 and TRBJ2-7): GAGVSQSPSNKVTEKGKDVELRCDPISGHTALYWYRQSLGQGLEFLIYFQGNSAPDKSGLPSDRFSAERTGGSVSTLTIQRTQQEDSAVYLCASSLDAAGGREQYFGPGTRLTVT.

The J gene is TRBJ1-6, the V gene TRBV6-1; 7 bases agree with TRBD1. CDR1 MNHNS and CDR2 SASEGT come from the germline V gene. J was trimmed by 10 bases and V by 6 bases; bases with no gene match: 12. The CDR3 has 15 residues. The CDR3 coding sequence is TGTGCCAGCAGACCTTCGACAGGGCAAGGATCACCCCTCCACTTT. This codes for CASRPSTGQGSPLHF.